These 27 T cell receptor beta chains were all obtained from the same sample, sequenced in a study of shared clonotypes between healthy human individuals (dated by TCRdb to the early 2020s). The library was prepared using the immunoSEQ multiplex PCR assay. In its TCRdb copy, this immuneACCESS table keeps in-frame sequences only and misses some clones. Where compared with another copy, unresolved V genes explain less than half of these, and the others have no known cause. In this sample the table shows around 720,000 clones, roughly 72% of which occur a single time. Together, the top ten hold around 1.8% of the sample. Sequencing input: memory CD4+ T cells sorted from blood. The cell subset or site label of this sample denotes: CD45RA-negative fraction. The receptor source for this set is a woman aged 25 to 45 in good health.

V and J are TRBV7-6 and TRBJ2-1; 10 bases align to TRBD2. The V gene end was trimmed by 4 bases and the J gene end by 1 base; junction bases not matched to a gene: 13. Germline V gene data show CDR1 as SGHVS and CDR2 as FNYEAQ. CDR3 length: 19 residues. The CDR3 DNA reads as TGTGCCAGCAGCTCACAAACTAGCGGGACTTTCGGTTCCTACAATGAGCAGTTCTTC. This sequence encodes CASSSQTSGTFGSYNEQFF. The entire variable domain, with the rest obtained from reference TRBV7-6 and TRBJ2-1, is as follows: GAGVSQSPRYKVTKRGQDVALRCDPISGHVSLYWYRQALGQGPEFLTYFNYEAQQDKSGLPNDRFSAERPEGSISTLTIQRTEQRDSAMYRCASSSQTSGTFGSYNEQFFGPGTRLTVL.

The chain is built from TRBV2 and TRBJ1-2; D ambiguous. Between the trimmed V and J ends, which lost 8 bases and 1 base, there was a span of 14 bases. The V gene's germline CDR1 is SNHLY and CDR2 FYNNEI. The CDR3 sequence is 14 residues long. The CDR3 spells CASAVDNFNYGYTF. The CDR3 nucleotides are TGTGCCAGCGCTGTGGATAATTTTAACTATGGCTACACCTTC. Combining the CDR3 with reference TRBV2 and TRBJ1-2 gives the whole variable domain EPEVTQTPSHQVTQMGQEVILRCVPISNHLYFYWYRQILGQKVEFLVSFYNNEISEKSEIFDDQFSVERPDGSNFTLKIRSTKLEDSAMYFCASAVDNFNYGYTFGSGTRLTVV.

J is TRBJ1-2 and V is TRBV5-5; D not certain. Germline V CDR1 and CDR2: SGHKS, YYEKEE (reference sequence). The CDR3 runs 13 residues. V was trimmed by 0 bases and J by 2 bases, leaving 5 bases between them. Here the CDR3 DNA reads TGTGCCAGCAGCTTGGCTGTGAACTATGGCTACACCTTC. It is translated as CASSLAVNYGYTF.

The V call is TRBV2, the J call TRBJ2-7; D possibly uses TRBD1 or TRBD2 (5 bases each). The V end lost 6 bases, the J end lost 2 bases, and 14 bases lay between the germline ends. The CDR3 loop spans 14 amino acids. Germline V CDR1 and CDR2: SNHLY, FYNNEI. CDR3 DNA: TGTGCCAGCAGCCAAGGGACGGTTACCTACGAGCAGTACTTC. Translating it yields CASSQGTVTYEQYF. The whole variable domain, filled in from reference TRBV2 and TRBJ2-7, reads EPEVTQTPSHQVTQMGQEVILRCVPISNHLYFYWYRQILGQKVEFLVSFYNNEISEKSEIFDDQFSVERPDGSNFTLKIRSTKLEDSAMYFCASSQGTVTYEQYFGPGTRLTVT.

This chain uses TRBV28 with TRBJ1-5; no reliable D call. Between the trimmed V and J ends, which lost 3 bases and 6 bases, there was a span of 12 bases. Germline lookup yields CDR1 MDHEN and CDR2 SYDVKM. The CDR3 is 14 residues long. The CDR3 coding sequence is TGTGCCAGCAGTTTTGGGAGGTGGAGTCAGCCCCAGCATTTT. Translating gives CASSFGRWSQPQHF.

The CDR3 coding sequence is TGTGCCAGCAGCAACAGGGCTGCCACGCAGTATTTT. This codes for CASSNRAATQYF. The rearrangement joins TRBV7-9 to TRBJ2-3; D might be TRBD1 (6 bases). The CDR3 totals 12 residues. Germline CDR1 and CDR2: SEHNR and FQNEAQ (reference sequence). V was shortened by 5 bases and J by 9 bases, with 12 bases between the two germline ends. The variable domain in full, with the rest retrieved from reference TRBV7-9 and TRBJ2-3, is DTGVSQNPRHKITKRGQNVTFRCDPISEHNRLYWYRQTLGQGPEFLTYFQNEAQLEKSRLLSDRFSAERPKGSFSTLEIQRTEQGDSAMYLCASSNRAATQYFGPGTRLTVL.

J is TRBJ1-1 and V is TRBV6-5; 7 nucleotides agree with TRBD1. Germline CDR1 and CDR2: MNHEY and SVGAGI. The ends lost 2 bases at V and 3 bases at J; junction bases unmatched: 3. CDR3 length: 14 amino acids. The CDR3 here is CASSYGRGDTEAFF. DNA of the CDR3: TGTGCCAGCAGTTACGGCAGGGGGGACACTGAAGCTTTCTTT.

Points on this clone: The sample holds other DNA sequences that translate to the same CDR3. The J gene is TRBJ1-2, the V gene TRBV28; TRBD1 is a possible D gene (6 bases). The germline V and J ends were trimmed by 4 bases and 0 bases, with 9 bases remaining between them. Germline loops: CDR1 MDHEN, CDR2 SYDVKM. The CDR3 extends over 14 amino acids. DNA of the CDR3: TGTGCCAGCAGTTCAGGACAGTCTAACTATGGCTACACCTTC. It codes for CASSSGQSNYGYTF.

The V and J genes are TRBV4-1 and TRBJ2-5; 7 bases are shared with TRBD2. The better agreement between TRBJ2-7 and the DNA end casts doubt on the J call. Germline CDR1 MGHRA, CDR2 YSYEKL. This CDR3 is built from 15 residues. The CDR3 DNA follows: TGCGCCAGCAGCCCCGGGGGACTACCCTCCTACGAGCAGTACTTC. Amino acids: CASSPGGLPSYEQYF.

The DNA of the CDR3 is TGTGCCAGCTCGGACGGACACTATGGCTACACCTTC. Amino acid sequence: CASSDGHYGYTF. The chain combines TRBV6-1 with TRBJ1-2; the D is unclear. CDR3 length equals 12 residues. Trimming cost V 8 bases and J 3 bases, with 10 bases left between them. The germline V gene encodes CDR1 MNHNS and CDR2 SASEGT.

This CDR3 reads CASPRPPYEQYF. CDR3 bases: TGTGCCAGCCCGAGGCCCCCATACGAGCAGTACTTC. This chain links TRBV7-3 with TRBJ2-7; D gene unclear. CDR3 length: 12 amino acids. Per the germline V gene, CDR1 is SGHTA and CDR2 is FQGTGA. V lost 8 bases and J lost 4, with 12 bases in between.

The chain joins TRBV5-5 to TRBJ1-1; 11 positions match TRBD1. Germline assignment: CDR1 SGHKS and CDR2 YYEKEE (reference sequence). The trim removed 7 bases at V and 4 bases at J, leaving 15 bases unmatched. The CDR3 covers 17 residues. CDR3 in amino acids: CASQRTGTGGTSTEAFF. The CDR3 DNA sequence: TGTGCCAGCCAGAGGACCGGGACAGGGGGGACGAGCACTGAAGCTTTCTTT.

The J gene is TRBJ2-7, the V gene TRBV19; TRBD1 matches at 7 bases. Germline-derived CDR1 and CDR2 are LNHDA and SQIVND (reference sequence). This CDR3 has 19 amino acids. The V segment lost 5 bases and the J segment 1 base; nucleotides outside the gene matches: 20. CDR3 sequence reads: CASSSIGFSRDSYSYEQYF. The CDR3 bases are TGTGCCAGTAGTTCCATAGGGTTTTCCCGGGACAGCTATTCCTACGAGCAGTACTTC. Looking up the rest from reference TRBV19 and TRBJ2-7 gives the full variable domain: DGGITQSPKYLFRKEGQNVTLSCEQNLNHDAMYWYRQDPGQGLRLIYYSQIVNDFQKGDIAEGYSVSREKKESFPLTVTSAQKNPTAFYLCASSSIGFSRDSYSYEQYFGPGTRLTVT.

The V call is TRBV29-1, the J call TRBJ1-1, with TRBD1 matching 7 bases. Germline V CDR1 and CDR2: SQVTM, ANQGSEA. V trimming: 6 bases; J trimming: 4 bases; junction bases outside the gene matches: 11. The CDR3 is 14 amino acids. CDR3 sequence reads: CSVAMQGGRTEAFF. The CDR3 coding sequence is TGCAGCGTCGCCATGCAGGGGGGACGCACTGAAGCTTTCTTT.

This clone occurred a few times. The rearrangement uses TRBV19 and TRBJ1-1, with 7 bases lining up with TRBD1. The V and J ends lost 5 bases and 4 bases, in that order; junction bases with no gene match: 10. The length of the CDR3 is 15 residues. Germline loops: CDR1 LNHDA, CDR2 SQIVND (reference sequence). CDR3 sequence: CASSDHPTGRTEAFF. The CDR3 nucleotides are TGTGCCAGTAGTGATCACCCGACAGGGCGCACTGAAGCTTTCTTT.

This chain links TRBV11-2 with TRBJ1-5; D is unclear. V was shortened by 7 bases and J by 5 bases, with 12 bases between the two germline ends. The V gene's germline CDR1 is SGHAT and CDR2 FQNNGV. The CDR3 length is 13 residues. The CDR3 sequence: CASTPGIDQPQHF. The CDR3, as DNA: TGTGCCAGCACCCCGGGTATAGATCAGCCCCAGCATTTT.

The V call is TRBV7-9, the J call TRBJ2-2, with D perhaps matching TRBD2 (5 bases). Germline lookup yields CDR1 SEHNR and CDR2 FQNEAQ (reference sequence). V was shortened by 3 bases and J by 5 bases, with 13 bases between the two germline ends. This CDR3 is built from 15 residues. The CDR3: CASSFNPSITGELFF. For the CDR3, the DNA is TGTGCCAGCAGCTTTAATCCTAGCATTACCGGGGAGCTGTTTTTT. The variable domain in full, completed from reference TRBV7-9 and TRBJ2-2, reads DTGVSQNPRHKITKRGQNVTFRCDPISEHNRLYWYRQTLGQGPEFLTYFQNEAQLEKSRLLSDRFSAERPKGSFSTLEIQRTEQGDSAMYLCASSFNPSITGELFFGEGSRLTVL.

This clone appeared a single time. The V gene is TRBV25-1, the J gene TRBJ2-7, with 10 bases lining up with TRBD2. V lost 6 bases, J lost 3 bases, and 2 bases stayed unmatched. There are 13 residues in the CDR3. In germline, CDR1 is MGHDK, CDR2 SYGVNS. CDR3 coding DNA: TGTGCCAGCAGGGGGACTAGCGTCTACGAGCAGTACTTC. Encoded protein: CASRGTSVYEQYF.

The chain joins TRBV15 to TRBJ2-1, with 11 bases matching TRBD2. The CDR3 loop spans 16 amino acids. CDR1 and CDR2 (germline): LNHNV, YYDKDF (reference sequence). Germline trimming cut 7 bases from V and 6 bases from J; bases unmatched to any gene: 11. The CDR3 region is CATISGTSGSINEQFF. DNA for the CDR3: TGTGCCACCATAAGTGGTACTAGCGGGAGTATCAATGAGCAGTTCTTC.

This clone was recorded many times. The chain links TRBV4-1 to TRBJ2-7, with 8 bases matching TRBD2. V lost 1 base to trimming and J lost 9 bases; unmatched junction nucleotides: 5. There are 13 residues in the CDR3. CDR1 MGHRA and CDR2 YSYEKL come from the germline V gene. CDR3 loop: CASSQAVGRGQYF. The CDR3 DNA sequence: TGCGCCAGCAGCCAAGCGGTCGGGAGGGGGCAGTACTTC.

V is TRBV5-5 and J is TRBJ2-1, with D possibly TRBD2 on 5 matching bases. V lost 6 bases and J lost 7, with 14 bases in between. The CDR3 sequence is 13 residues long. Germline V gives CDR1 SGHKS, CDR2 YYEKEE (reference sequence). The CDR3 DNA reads TGTGCCAGCACCCACAGAGGGTTGAATGAGCAGTTCTTC. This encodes CASTHRGLNEQFF.

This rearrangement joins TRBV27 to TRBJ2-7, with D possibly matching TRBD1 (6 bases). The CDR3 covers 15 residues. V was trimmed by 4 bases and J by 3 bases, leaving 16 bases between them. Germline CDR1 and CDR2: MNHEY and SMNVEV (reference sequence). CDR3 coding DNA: TGTGCCAGCAGTTCCTGGGGGCTTCGAGGCTACGAGCAGTACTTC. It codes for CASSSWGLRGYEQYF.

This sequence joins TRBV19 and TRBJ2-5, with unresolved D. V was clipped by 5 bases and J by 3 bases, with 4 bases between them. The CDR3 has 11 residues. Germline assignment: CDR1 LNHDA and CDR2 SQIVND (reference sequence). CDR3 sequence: CASSAEETQYF. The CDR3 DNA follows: TGTGCCAGTAGTGCGGAAGAGACCCAGTACTTC.

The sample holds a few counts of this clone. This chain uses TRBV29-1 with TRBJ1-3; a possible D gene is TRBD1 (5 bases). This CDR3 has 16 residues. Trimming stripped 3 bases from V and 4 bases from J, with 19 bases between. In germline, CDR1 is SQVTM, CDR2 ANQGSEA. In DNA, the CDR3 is TGCAGCGTTGATTTTGGGGGTCCTTCTGAGGGAAACACCATATATTTT. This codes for CSVDFGGPSEGNTIYF.

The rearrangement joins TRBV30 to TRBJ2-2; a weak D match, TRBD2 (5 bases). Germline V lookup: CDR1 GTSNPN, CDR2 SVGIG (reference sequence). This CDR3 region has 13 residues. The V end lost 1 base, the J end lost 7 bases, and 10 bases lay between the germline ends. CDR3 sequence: CAWSGRTSGELFF. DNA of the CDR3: TGTGCCTGGAGTGGGAGGACCAGCGGGGAGCTGTTTTTT.

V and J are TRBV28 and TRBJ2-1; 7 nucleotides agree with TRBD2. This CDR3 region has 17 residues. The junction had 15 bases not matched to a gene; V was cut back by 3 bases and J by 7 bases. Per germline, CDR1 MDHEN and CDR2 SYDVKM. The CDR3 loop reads CASSFAASGGVSNEQFF. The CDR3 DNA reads TGTGCCAGCAGTTTCGCGGCTAGCGGAGGGGTATCGAATGAGCAGTTCTTC. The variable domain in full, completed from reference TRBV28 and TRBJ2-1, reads DVKVTQSSRYLVKRTGEKVFLECVQDMDHENMFWYRQDPGLGLRLIYFSYDVKMKEKGDIPEGYSVSREKKERFSLILESASTNQTSMYLCASSFAASGGVSNEQFFGPGTRLTVL.

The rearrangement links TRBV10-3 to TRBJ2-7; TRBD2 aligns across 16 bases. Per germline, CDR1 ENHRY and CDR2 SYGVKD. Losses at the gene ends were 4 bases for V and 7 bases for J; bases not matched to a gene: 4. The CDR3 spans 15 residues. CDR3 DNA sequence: TGTGCCATCAGTGCGCCGGGACTAGCGGGAGGGGAGCAGTACTTC. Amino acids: CAISAPGLAGGEQYF.